This TCR beta chain was recovered during a study of early T cells in non-severe SARS-CoV-2 infection. On the study more broadly: Chains were unpaired, as sequencing was done on bulk RNA from unsorted whole blood. Study outcomes and limitations: Private and CD4 specificities were missed by VDJdb matching, skewed to anti-spike CD8.

Individual cDNA molecules were tagged with unique molecular identifiers. TCRdb used MiXCR to reprocess the 5' RACE reads, holding one entry per CDR3 protein. The sample carries more than 80,000 distinct CDR3 sequences, 16% recorded once. Trimming took 4 bases from V and 5 from J; bases not matched to a gene: 12. CDR3 length: 16 amino acids. Germline loops: CDR1 SQVTM, CDR2 ANQGSEA. With respect to this clonotype: Its antigen is not known.

This TCR came from an adult who was a healthcare worker with PCR-confirmed SARS-CoV-2 infection or an uninfected control (not recorded which). The source material was whole blood. This chain uses TRBV29-1 with TRBJ2-1, with 9 positions matching TRBD2. In DNA form, the CDR3 reads TGCAGCGTTGCGGAGGGGAGGACTAGCGCTAACAATGAGCAGTTCTTC. This gives the protein CSVAEGRTSANNEQFF.